The 30 T cell receptor beta chains reported below all come from one sample, sequenced in a study of Tregs in tolerant kidney transplant recipients. TCRdb keeps only in-frame clones here, not all; method: immunoSEQ multiplex PCR. The data show approximately 100,000 clones, with 93% seen just once and about 0.45% held by the top ten. This sample comprised CD4+ T cells from blood, obtained before the transplant. These receptors were collected from a human donor who received a combined kidney and bone marrow transplant.

The V gene is TRBV9, the J gene TRBJ1-1; 8 bases match TRBD1. The CDR3 runs to 14 residues. Germline-derived CDR1 and CDR2 are SGDLS and YYNGEE. After removal of 6 bases from V and 4 bases from J, the junction contained 8 bases not matched to a gene. CDR3 coding DNA: TGTGCCAGCACAGGACAGGGCGGGGCCACTGAAGCTTTCTTT. It is translated as CASTGQGGATEAFF.

The V and J genes are TRBV10-3 and TRBJ2-2; 9 bases are shared with TRBD1. Germline lookup yields CDR1 ENHRY and CDR2 SYGVKD. V lost 5 bases, J lost 0 bases, and 1 base stayed unmatched. The CDR3 covers 15 residues. Here the CDR3 DNA reads TGTGCCATCAGTACAGGGGGCGCGAACACCGGGGAGCTGTTTTTT. Its protein product is CAISTGGANTGELFF.

The chain is built from TRBV28 and TRBJ2-7, with a tentative D call TRBD1 (6 bases). V was pared by 3 bases and J by 0 bases, with 9 bases between. The length of the CDR3 is 14 residues. Germline values: CDR1 MDHEN, CDR2 SYDVKM. The CDR3 is CASSFRQASYEQYF. The CDR3 bases are TGTGCCAGCAGTTTCAGACAGGCCTCCTACGAGCAGTACTTC.

This chain links TRBV7-5 with TRBJ1-1. TRBV7-5 is marked as a pseudogene. This CDR3 has 15 residues. This chain's CDR3 is CVRSLPPTLNTEAFF. The CDR3 DNA sequence: TGTGTCAGAAGCTTACCACCAACTCTGAACACTGAAGCTTTCTTT.

The V call is TRBV7-2, the J call TRBJ2-7; 13 bases map to TRBD2. CDR1 and CDR2 from the germline V gene are SGHTA and FQGNSA. The CDR3 is 15 residues long. V was clipped by 4 bases and J by 2 bases; unmatched bases: 2. The CDR3 loop is CASSSGLAGAYEQYF. DNA for the CDR3: TGTGCCAGCAGCTCCGGACTAGCGGGAGCCTACGAGCAGTACTTC.

This chain connects TRBV28 to TRBJ1-1; the D gene is possibly TRBD1 (5 bases). This CDR3 is 14 amino acids long. Trimming removed 2 bases at V and 5 bases at J, with 12 bases between. Germline CDR1 is MDHEN and CDR2 is SYDVKM. DNA of the CDR3: TGTGCCAGCAGTTTAACCCAGGGAGGGACTGAAGCTTTCTTT. Translation: CASSLTQGGTEAFF.

This chain joins TRBV5-1 and TRBJ2-1; the match to TRBD2 covers 10 bases. CDR1 is SGHRS and CDR2 is YFSETQ in the germline V gene. The V and J ends lost 4 bases and 4 bases, in that order; junction bases with no gene match: 2. The CDR3 extends over 14 amino acids. In nucleotides, the CDR3 is TGCGCCAGCAGCACTAGCGGGGTGTACAATGAGCAGTTCTTC. Protein: CASSTSGVYNEQFF.

CDR3 region: CASSFGVGPYNEQFF. The DNA of the CDR3 is TGTGCCAGCAGCTTCGGAGTGGGGCCGTACAATGAGCAGTTCTTC. The chain joins TRBV11-2 to TRBJ2-1, with D perhaps TRBD1 (5 bases). The ends were cut back, 3 bases at V and 4 bases at J, with 13 bases in the middle. The germline CDR1 and CDR2 sequences are SGHAT and FQNNGV. The CDR3 consists of 15 residues.

In the case of this clone: This sample includes further DNA sequences coding for the same CDR3. V gene TRBV6-5 combines with J gene TRBJ1-6; D perhaps matches TRBD1 (6 bases). V shed 5 bases and J shed 10 bases, with 9 bases lying between them. Germline-derived CDR1 and CDR2 are MNHEY and SVGAGI. The CDR3 contains 12 residues. Here the CDR3 reads CASSRTESPLHF. For the CDR3, the DNA is TGTGCCAGCAGTCGGACAGAATCACCCCTCCACTTT.

CDR3 loop: CASSPTGENEQFF. The CDR3 bases are TGTGCCAGCTCACCAACAGGGGAAAATGAGCAGTTCTTC. This rearrangement joins TRBV18 to TRBJ2-1; 7 nucleotides agree with TRBD1. The V segment lost 2 bases and the J segment 7 bases; nucleotides outside the gene matches: 2. Germline V CDR1 and CDR2: KGHSH, LQKENI. The CDR3 runs to 13 residues.

CDR3 residues: CASSTRGKQETQYF. As DNA, the CDR3 is TGTGCCAGCAGCACGCGGGGTAAACAAGAGACCCAGTACTTC. V is TRBV21-1 and J is TRBJ2-5; the table gives TRBD2 as D, unverified against the DNA. TRBV21-1 is tagged as a pseudogene. This CDR3 has 14 residues.

The chain has TRBV20-1 and TRBJ2-7; D is perhaps TRBD2 (5 bases). Germline V CDR1 and CDR2: DFQATT, SNEGSKA (reference sequence). Trimming took 3 bases from V and 3 from J, leaving 6 bases between them. The length of the CDR3 is 11 residues. DNA of the CDR3: TGCAGTGCTAGTCGGGACTACGAGCAGTACTTC. Translating gives CSASRDYEQYF.

The V call is TRBV25-1, the J call TRBJ1-3, with D perhaps matching TRBD1 (6 bases). The V end lost 8 bases, the J end lost 11 bases, and 16 bases lay between the germline ends. The germline gives CDR1 MGHDK, CDR2 SYGVNS. The length of the CDR3 is 12 residues. Here the CDR3 reads CASLWGRTSIYF. CDR3 coding DNA: TGTGCCAGCTTATGGGGGCGGACGTCCATATATTTT.

The CDR3 DNA reads TGTGCCAGTGGGACAGGGAGTAGTTTAAGGGACACCATATATTTT. It translates to CASGTGSSLRDTIYF. This rearrangement joins TRBV19 to TRBJ1-3, with 9 bases lining up with TRBD1. CDR1 LNHDA and CDR2 SQIVND come from the germline V gene (reference sequence). With 8 bases clipped from V and 8 bases from J, the junction kept 13 bases outside the gene matches. The CDR3 is made up of 15 amino acids.

CDR3 sequence (DNA): TGTGCCAGCAGTGACAGGGACCTGTACCAAGAGACCCAGTACTTC. This translates into CASSDRDLYQETQYF. This rearrangement joins TRBV28 to TRBJ2-5; TRBD1 aligns across 7 bases. J gave up 0 bases and V 5 bases, and 6 bases lay outside the gene matches. Germline-derived CDR1 and CDR2 are MDHEN and SYDVKM. The CDR3 covers 15 residues.

This chain joins TRBV30 and TRBJ2-2; a weak D match, TRBD1 (6 bases). The V gene lost 4 bases and the J gene lost 6 bases, with 12 bases spanning the gap. The CDR3 is 13 residues long. CDR1 is GTSNPN and CDR2 is SVGIG in the germline V gene (reference sequence). The CDR3: CAWTHRVSGELFF. The CDR3 DNA sequence: TGTGCCTGGACTCACAGGGTTTCCGGGGAGCTGTTTTTT.

This chain uses TRBV9 with TRBJ1-2; D not resolved. V lost 0 bases and J 4 bases, leaving 13 bases between the germline ends. There are 15 residues in the CDR3. The germline CDR1 and CDR2 sequences are SGDLS and YYNGEE. CDR3 loop: CASSVGGGTSYGYTF. The DNA for the CDR3 is TGTGCCAGCAGCGTAGGAGGTGGAACTTCCTATGGCTACACCTTC.

The chain is built from TRBV6-1 and TRBJ1-1; no clear D gene. Trimming removed 5 bases at V and 6 bases at J, with 16 bases between. The CDR3 sequence is 14 residues long. CDR1 is MNHNS and CDR2 is SASEGT in the germline V gene. The CDR3 spells CASSSQTAWSEAFF. DNA for the CDR3: TGTGCCAGCAGTTCACAAACAGCCTGGTCTGAAGCTTTCTTT.

CDR3 sequence reads: CASISGVNTEAFF. The CDR3 region has the DNA TGTGCCAGTATCTCGGGAGTGAACACTGAAGCTTTCTTT. The V gene is TRBV19, the J gene TRBJ1-1, with D uncertain. Germline CDR1 is LNHDA and CDR2 is SQIVND (reference sequence). The CDR3 is made up of 13 amino acids. V was trimmed by 7 bases and J by 0 bases, leaving 9 bases between them.

The chain employs TRBV25-1 and TRBJ2-7; perhaps TRBD1 as D (6 bases). V lost 5 bases, J lost 5 bases, and 16 bases lay in between. Germline CDR1 and CDR2: MGHDK and SYGVNS. This CDR3 comprises 14 residues. CDR3 loop: CASSQTDRNHEQYF. CDR3 DNA sequence: TGTGCCAGCAGTCAGACAGACAGGAACCACGAGCAGTACTTC.

In this sample, this clone turned up once. This chain uses TRBV5-5 with TRBJ2-1; 7 positions agree with TRBD2. Germline loops: CDR1 SGHKS, CDR2 YYEKEE (reference sequence). The CDR3 length is 17 residues. V lost 2 bases and J lost 0; bases outside the gene matches: 8. CDR3 nucleotides: TGTGCCAGCAGCTTAGGTGGGGGGACTATCTCCTACAATGAGCAGTTCTTC. This sequence encodes CASSLGGGTISYNEQFF.

The chain joins TRBV9 to TRBJ2-2; TRBD2 matches 8 bases. This CDR3 is 15 amino acids long. The germline V gene encodes CDR1 SGDLS and CDR2 YYNGEE. V shed 0 bases and J 6 bases; nucleotides not matched to a gene: 4. DNA of the CDR3: TGTGCCAGCAGCGTAGGGAGCGGGAGATCCGGGGAGCTGTTTTTT. Protein sequence: CASSVGSGRSGELFF.

This clone has a single count. V usage is TRBV4-2 and J usage is TRBJ1-2; D unresolved. From germline, CDR1 is LGHNA and CDR2 YNFKEQ. The V gene lost 0 bases and the J gene lost 4 bases, with 12 bases spanning the gap. The CDR3 extends over 15 amino acids. Here the CDR3 DNA reads TGTGCCAGCAGCCAAGATCTTCACACGGGCTATGGCTACACCTTC. This encodes CASSQDLHTGYGYTF.

The genes are TRBV4-1 and TRBJ2-1; TRBD1 agrees at 9 bases. The V gene's germline CDR1 is MGHRA and CDR2 YSYEKL. The CDR3 spans 14 residues. The trim removed 2 bases at V and 16 bases at J, leaving 12 bases unmatched. Written as DNA, the CDR3 is TGCGCCAGCAGCCAACGGGACAGGGAATTCAGCCAATTCTTC. It codes for CASSQRDREFSQFF.

This chain links TRBV30 with TRBJ2-4, with 15 nucleotides matching TRBD2. The junction had 8 bases not matched to a gene; V was cut back by 5 bases and J by 3 bases. The length of the CDR3 is 17 residues. Germline V gene data show CDR1 as GTSNPN and CDR2 as SVGIG (reference sequence). CDR3 protein: CAWGLAGGPGGKNIQYF. The CDR3 DNA is TGTGCCTGGGGACTAGCGGGGGGGCCAGGGGGCAAAAACATTCAGTACTTC.

V is TRBV6-1 and J is TRBJ2-5, with D tentatively TRBD1 (5 bases). V gave up 1 base and J gave up 2 bases, with 14 bases separating them. Germline assignment: CDR1 MNHNS and CDR2 SASEGT. The CDR3 extends over 16 amino acids. The CDR3 is CASSEGVGLGQETQYF. The CDR3 DNA follows: TGTGCCAGCAGTGAAGGAGTGGGGCTTGGACAAGAGACCCAGTACTTC.

The CDR3 DNA is TGTGCCAGCAGCTTAACGTCCGGTACAGGGGGCGAAAATGGCTACACCTTC. The encoded protein is CASSLTSGTGGENGYTF. The chain is built from TRBV7-2 and TRBJ1-2; 9 bases agree with TRBD1. This CDR3 has 17 residues. The germline gives CDR1 SGHTA, CDR2 FQGNSA. V trimming: 2 bases; J trimming: 6 bases; junction bases outside the gene matches: 13.

In this sample, this clone turned up once. The chain carries TRBV7-2 and TRBJ1-1; possibly TRBD1 for D (6 bases). Per germline, CDR1 SGHTA and CDR2 FQGNSA. The V gene lost 3 bases and the J gene lost 0 bases, with 8 bases spanning the gap. The CDR3 runs to 14 residues. Written as DNA, the CDR3 is TGTGCCAGCAGCTTTCAGGGGATGAACACTGAAGCTTTCTTT. Its translation is CASSFQGMNTEAFF.

The chain links TRBV11-2 to TRBJ2-1, with unresolved D. V shed 7 bases and J shed 1 base, with 8 bases lying between them. Germline V lookup: CDR1 SGHAT, CDR2 FQNNGV. The CDR3 covers 13 residues. Here the CDR3 DNA reads TGTGCCAGCACCCCGGTTTCCTACAATGAGCAGTTCTTC. Its protein product is CASTPVSYNEQFF.

The chain has TRBV11-3 and TRBJ1-2, with TRBD1 as a possible D gene (6 bases). The ends were cut back, 4 bases at V and 7 bases at J, with 16 bases in the middle. The germline V gene has CDR1 SGHNT and CDR2 YENEEA. The CDR3 is 14 amino acids. CDR3 loop: CASSSQSQGTGYTF. CDR3 nucleotide sequence: TGTGCCAGCAGCTCACAGAGTCAGGGGACTGGCTACACCTTC.